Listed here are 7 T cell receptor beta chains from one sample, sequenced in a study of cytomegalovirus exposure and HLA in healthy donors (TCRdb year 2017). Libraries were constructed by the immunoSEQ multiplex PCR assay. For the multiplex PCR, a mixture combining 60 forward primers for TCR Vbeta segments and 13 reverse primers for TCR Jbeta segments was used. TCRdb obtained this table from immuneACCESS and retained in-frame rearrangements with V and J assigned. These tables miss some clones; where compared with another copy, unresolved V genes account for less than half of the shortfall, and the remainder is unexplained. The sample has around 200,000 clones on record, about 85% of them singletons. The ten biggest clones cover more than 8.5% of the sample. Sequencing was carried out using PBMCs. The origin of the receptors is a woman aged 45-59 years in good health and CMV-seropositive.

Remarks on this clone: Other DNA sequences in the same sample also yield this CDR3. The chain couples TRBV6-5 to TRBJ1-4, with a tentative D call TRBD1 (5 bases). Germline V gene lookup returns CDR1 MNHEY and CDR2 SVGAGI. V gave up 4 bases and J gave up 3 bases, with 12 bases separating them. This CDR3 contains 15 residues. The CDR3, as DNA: TGTGCCAGCAGTTCTCCCGGGGGGGCTAATGAAAAACTGTTTTTT. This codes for CASSSPGGANEKLFF.

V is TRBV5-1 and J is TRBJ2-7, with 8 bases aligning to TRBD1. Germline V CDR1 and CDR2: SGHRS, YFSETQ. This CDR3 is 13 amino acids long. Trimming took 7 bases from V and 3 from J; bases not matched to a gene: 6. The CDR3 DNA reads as TGCGCCAGCGGGGCAGGGGGCCACTACGAGCAGTACTTC. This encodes CASGAGGHYEQYF.

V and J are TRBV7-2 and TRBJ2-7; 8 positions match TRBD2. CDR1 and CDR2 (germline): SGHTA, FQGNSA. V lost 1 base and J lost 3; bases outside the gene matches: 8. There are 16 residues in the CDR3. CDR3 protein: CASSLVGGLVNYEQYF. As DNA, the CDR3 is TGTGCCAGCAGCTTAGTAGGGGGACTAGTCAACTACGAGCAGTACTTC.

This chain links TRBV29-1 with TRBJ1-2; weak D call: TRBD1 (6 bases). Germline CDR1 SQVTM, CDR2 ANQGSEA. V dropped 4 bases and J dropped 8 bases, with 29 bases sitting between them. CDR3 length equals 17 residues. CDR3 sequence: CSVGSNLWGGRVYGYTF. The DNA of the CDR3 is TGCAGCGTTGGAAGTAATCTTTGGGGGGGCAGGGTTTACGGCTACACCTTC.

CDR3 in DNA: TGTGCCAGCAGCTTAGGGGGACAGGGGGTTGAAAAACTGTTTTTT. It specifies CASSLGGQGVEKLFF. The chain couples TRBV7-2 to TRBJ1-4; TRBD1 agrees at 11 bases. Germline V gene data show CDR1 as SGHTA and CDR2 as FQGNSA. This CDR3 is 15 amino acids long. The V gene end was trimmed by 1 base and the J gene end by 7 bases; junction bases not matched to a gene: 2.

The CDR3 DNA sequence: TGTGCCAGTAGTACCGGGACAGCGACGTACGAGCAGTACTTC. Its protein product is CASSTGTATYEQYF. The rearrangement links TRBV19 to TRBJ2-7, with 7 bases matching TRBD1. CDR1 is LNHDA and CDR2 is SQIVND in the germline V gene (reference sequence). V lost 4 bases to trimming and J lost 4 bases; unmatched junction nucleotides: 7. The length of the CDR3 is 14 residues.

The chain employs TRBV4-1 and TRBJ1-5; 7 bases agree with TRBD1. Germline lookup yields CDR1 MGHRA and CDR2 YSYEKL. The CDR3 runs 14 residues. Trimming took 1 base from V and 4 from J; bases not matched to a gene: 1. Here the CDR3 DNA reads TGCGCCAGCAGCCAAGCACAGGGGAATCAGCCCCAGCATTTT. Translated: CASSQAQGNQPQHF.